The T cell receptor beta chain under discussion was sequenced for a study of blood T cell repertoires in COVID-19. Enrolment of Seattle patients took place during active infection, and they were followed longitudinally. V gave up 3 bases and J gave up 3 bases; unmatched junction bases: 5. This CDR3 is 15 amino acids long. Germline V CDR1 and CDR2: SGDLS, YYNGEE. Libraries were prepared by immunoSEQ multiplex PCR; TCRdb keeps only in-frame clonotypes and omits some of them. Of roughly 410,000 clones in the sample, over 75% are singletons; the top ten hold roughly 2.1%. Sequenced sample: peripheral blood. The source of this sequence is a woman aged 60 to 75 with COVID-19, enrolled during active disease. V and J are TRBV9 and TRBJ2-7; TRBD1 matches 11 bases. The CDR3 here is CASSAGTGGNYEQYF. CDR3 bases: TGTGCCAGCAGCGCCGGGACAGGGGGGAACTACGAGCAGTACTTC.